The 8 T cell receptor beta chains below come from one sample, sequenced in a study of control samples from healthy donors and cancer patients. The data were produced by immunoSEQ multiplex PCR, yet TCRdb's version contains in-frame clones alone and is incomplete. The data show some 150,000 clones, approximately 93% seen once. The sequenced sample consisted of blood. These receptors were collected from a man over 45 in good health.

CDR3 bases: TGTGCCAGCAGGGGGCGAGGGGAAAAACTGTTTTTT. It is translated as CASRGRGEKLFF. The chain is built from TRBV28 and TRBJ1-4; weak D call: TRBD1 (5 bases). This CDR3 region has 12 residues. The ends were cut back, 6 bases at V and 8 bases at J, with 10 bases in the middle. Germline lookup yields CDR1 MDHEN and CDR2 SYDVKM.

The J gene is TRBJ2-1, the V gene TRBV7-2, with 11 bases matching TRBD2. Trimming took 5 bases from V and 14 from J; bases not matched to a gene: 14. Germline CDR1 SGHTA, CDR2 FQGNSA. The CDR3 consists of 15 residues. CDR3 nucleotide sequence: TGTGCCAGCAGCCTTCGAGCGGCTAGCGGGAGGAGAGAGTTCTTC. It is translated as CASSLRAASGRREFF.

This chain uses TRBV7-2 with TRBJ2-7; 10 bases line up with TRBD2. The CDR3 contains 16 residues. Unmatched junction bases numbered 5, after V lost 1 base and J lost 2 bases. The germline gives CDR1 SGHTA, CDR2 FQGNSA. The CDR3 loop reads CASSLVTSGVAYEQYF. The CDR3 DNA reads TGTGCCAGCAGCTTAGTCACTAGCGGGGTAGCCTACGAGCAGTACTTC.

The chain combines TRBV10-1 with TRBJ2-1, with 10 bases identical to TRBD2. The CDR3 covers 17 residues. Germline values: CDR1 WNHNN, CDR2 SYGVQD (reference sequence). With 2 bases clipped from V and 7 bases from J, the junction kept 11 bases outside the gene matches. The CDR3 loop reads CASSETSGNEGGNEQFF. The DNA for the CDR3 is TGCGCCAGCAGTGAGACTAGCGGGAACGAAGGAGGGAATGAGCAGTTCTTC.

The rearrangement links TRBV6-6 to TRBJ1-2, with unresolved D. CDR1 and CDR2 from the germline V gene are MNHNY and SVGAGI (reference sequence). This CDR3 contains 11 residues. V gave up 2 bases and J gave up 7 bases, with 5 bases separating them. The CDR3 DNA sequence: TGTGCCAGCAGTTACCGTGGTGGCTACACCTTC. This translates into CASSYRGGYTF.

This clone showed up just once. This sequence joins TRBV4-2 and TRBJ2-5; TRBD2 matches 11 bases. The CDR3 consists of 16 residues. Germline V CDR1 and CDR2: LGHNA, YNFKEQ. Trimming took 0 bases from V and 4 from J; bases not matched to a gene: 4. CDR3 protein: CASSQEGLAGGETQYF. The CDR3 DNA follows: TGTGCCAGCAGCCAAGAGGGGCTAGCGGGAGGAGAGACCCAGTACTTC.

The CDR3 nucleotides read TGTGCCAGCACCCATGGAGGGACTAGCGGGAGGGGCGAGCAGTACTTC. The encoded protein is CASTHGGTSGRGEQYF. The chain couples TRBV5-4 to TRBJ2-7, with TRBD2 identical over 16 bases. CDR1 is SGHNT, CDR2 YYREEE, per germline (reference sequence). CDR3 size: 16 residues. The J segment lost 6 bases and the V segment lost 6 bases, leaving 9 bases of the junction unmatched.

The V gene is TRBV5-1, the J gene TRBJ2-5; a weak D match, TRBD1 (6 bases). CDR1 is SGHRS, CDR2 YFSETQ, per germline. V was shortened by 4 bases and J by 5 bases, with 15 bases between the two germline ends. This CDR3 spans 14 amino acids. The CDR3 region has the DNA TGCGCCAGCAGCCATACTCAGGGGCGGGAGACCCAGTACTTC. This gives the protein CASSHTQGRETQYF.